This T cell receptor (beta chain) originates from a study of T cell repertoires in ileal Crohn's disease (dated by TCRdb to about 2019). Regarding the research as a whole: The median duration of disease was approximately 7.9 years, and at the time of surgery about a third of patients were active smokers. Every patient underwent surgery because of a complication, which was stricturing disease in around 61% of cases and penetrating disease in approximately 40%. Roughly half of the patients were given postoperative therapy, with 11 receiving thiopurines and about 19 receiving anti-TNF agents. TCR repertoire analysis was performed in around 61 Crohn's disease patients drawn from a prospective multicentre cohort. The study was conducted in parallel with a multicentre cohort that was designed to identify predictors of early endoscopic recurrence following ileocolonic resection. Endoscopic postoperative recurrence was defined as a Rutgeerts score above i0. The study sequenced roughly 170 mucosal samples from some 55 patients, taken at several locations on the surgical specimen and at postoperative endoscopy. What the work shows at the level of the full study, not this receptor alone: Higher percentages of high-frequency clones at the time of surgery were linked to endoscopic recurrence, and every patient with clonality above 26.8% (18/57) had recurrence. Only a subgroup of patients, of unstated size, had mucosal CD4 and CD8 T cells sorted and sequenced. Compared with CD4 T cells, sorted CD8 T cells held more high-frequency clones, which suggests that the mucosal expansions were mostly CD8. Compared with non-smokers, patients who were active smokers at surgery showed a significantly higher proportion of clonal expansions (roughly 26% vs 20%, p=0.02).

Including the terminal cysteine and phenylalanine, the CDR3 comprises 14 residues. The only DNA kept is the CDR3, 42 bases in frame from the first base. Per the germline V gene, SQVTM is the CDR1 and ANQGSEA is the CDR2. Deletion took 5 bases off V and 0 bases off J, with a span of 13 bases between the germline ends. In its sample, this clone was seen a few times. No cognate antigen has been identified for it. No base quality information exists; no much larger clone differs at one position. To be eligible, patients had to be adults with ileal or ileocolonic Crohn's disease and an indication for ileocolonic resection. Whole ileal mucosal biopsies were kept frozen at -80 degrees C prior to DNA extraction. Genomic DNA was isolated from frozen whole biopsies using a TRizol-based method, and the DNA was quantified with a NanoDrop 2000 spectrophotometer. Around 0.45 micrograms of biopsy DNA per sample were submitted for commercial TCRB immunosequencing. Adaptive Biotechnology amplified the CDR3 regions from genomic DNA with a two-step multiplex PCR designed to control amplification bias. Primers for every V and J gene segment were used in the first PCR, and barcodes and Illumina adapters were added in the second PCR. An Illumina instrument was used to sequence the CDR3 libraries. The source study handled its data this way. Vendor-provided pipelines were combined with custom analysis of raw data in R/Bioconductor under R version 3.3.0. Clonality, which ranges from 0 to 1, was calculated as the inverse of the normalised Shannon entropy across all productive clones. High-frequency clones were defined as the share of the repertoire taken up by the top 100 clones, keeping only clones that passed a 95% confidence test. The Simpson index measured repertoire diversity, and the Morisita-Horn index measured overlap between samples. This immuneACCESS table, as held by TCRdb, lists in-frame sequences with V and J called but not all clones. Of the missing ones, under half trace to an unresolved V gene in checked studies; the others have no known cause. For V, J and clone size, that table is used; D and trimming come from the DNA. This sample lists 4,000 to 6,000 clones; 70% to 80% were detected once. The biggest ten clones account for less than 15% of the sample.

Specimen: ileal tissue. The receptor comes from an adult with Crohn's disease. Recombination linked TRBV29-1 to TRBJ1-1, with the D gene not clear enough to name. The CDR3 amino acid sequence is: CSVSLGHLNTEAFF. The DNA reads as follows: TGCAGCGTTTCCCTGGGCCACTTGAACACTGAAGCTTTCTTT.